Detailed here is one T cell receptor (beta chain). Germline V gene data show CDR1 as LGHDT and CDR2 as YNNKEL (reference sequence). CDR3 size: 15 residues. V was clipped by 4 bases and J by 1 base, with 14 bases between them. Together with a sample-barcoded 5' primer, a J-beta primer mix was included in a second PCR lasting about 6 to 11 cycles. TCRdb reprocessed the 5' RACE reads via MiXCR and lists one record per CDR3 protein. The sample has hundreds of thousands of distinct CDR3 sequences, around 54% seen once. This record belongs to a study of blood T cells in healthy people across ages. The genes are TRBV3-1 and TRBJ2-7; the D call may be TRBD1 or TRBD2 (5 bases each). This TCR derives from a man aged 55 to 70 in good health. The material sequenced was blood. CDR3 nucleotides: TGTGCCAGCAGCCGGGACCTTGGGAAATCCTACGAGCAGTACTTC. Translating gives CASSRDLGKSYEQYF.